The 21 T cell receptor beta chains reported below all come from one sample, sequenced in a study of blood T cell repertoires in COVID-19. Some clones are missing from TCRdb's copy, which holds only in-frame ones; the method was immunoSEQ multiplex PCR. The repertoire holds some 320,000 clones, with approximately 88% as singletons. The sequencing sample was made of peripheral blood. The receptor source for this set is a woman in her twenties or thirties who had recovered from COVID-19.

CDR3 amino acids: CASCVGGGQDTGELFF. The DNA of the CDR3 is TGTGCCAGCTGCGTAGGTGGGGGACAAGACACCGGGGAGCTGTTTTTT. This chain joins TRBV28 and TRBJ2-2; D possibly corresponds to TRBD1 (6 bases). There are 16 residues in the CDR3. Trimming removed 8 bases from V and 3 bases from J, with 19 bases in between. CDR1 and CDR2 (germline): MDHEN, SYDVKM.

The chain couples TRBV6-5 to TRBJ2-1; D may be TRBD2 (5 bases). Deletions cut 11 bases from V and 3 bases from J, with 17 bases between. The CDR3 contains 14 residues. The V gene's germline CDR1 is MNHEY and CDR2 SVGAGI. The chain's CDR3 is CAAILGVYYNEQFF. CDR3 DNA sequence: TGTGCCGCCATCCTCGGGGTGTACTACAATGAGCAGTTCTTC.

The rearrangement uses TRBV7-2 and TRBJ2-3, with D unclear. The germline V gene encodes CDR1 SGHTA and CDR2 FQGNSA. Trimming pared 6 bases from V and 6 bases from J, leaving 10 bases between. This CDR3 comprises 12 residues. CDR3 region: CASSSPRDTQYF. The CDR3 DNA sequence: TGTGCCAGCAGTAGCCCGAGGGATACGCAGTATTTT.

This sequence joins TRBV7-3 and TRBJ2-7; 8 bases map to TRBD2. V shed 11 bases and J 2 bases; nucleotides not matched to a gene: 5. The CDR3 runs 12 residues. From germline, CDR1 is SGHTA and CDR2 FQGTGA. CDR3 DNA: TGTGCCGTCCGGGGGGGCCCCTACGAGCAGTACTTC. This encodes CAVRGGPYEQYF.

The CDR3 DNA reads TGTGCTGAGGGTTCCGGGTCCTACGAGCAGTACTTC. As protein: CAEGSGSYEQYF. This chain uses TRBV2 with TRBJ2-7, with D possibly matching TRBD2 (5 bases). This CDR3 has 12 residues. The germline CDR1 and CDR2 sequences are SNHLY and FYNNEI.

V gene TRBV5-4 combines with J gene TRBJ1-4; D is unresolved. Germline V gene sequence: CDR1 SGHNT, CDR2 YYREEE (reference sequence). This CDR3 contains 14 residues. V lost 1 base and J 3 bases, leaving 7 bases between the germline ends. In nucleotides, the CDR3 is TGTGCCAGCAGCTTGTTCGGTGCTAATGAAAAACTGTTTTTT. Protein product: CASSLFGANEKLFF.

This clone was counted a few times. The chain uses TRBV28 and TRBJ1-3, with no clear D. The germline V gene encodes CDR1 MDHEN and CDR2 SYDVKM. V dropped 8 bases and J dropped 2 bases, with 4 bases sitting between them. The CDR3 runs 11 residues. The CDR3 nucleotides are TGTGCCAGCTCAACTGGAAACACCATATATTTT. This codes for CASSTGNTIYF.

The chain has TRBV2 and TRBJ1-3, with 7 bases that match TRBD1. This CDR3 contains 15 residues. CDR1 is SNHLY, CDR2 FYNNEI, per germline. J lost 3 bases, V lost 5 bases, and 7 bases had no gene match. The CDR3 bases are TGTGCCAGCAGTCGAAGACAGGGCGGTGGAAACACCATATATTTT. This gives the protein CASSRRQGGGNTIYF.

The rearrangement uses TRBV19 and TRBJ1-1; D possibly corresponds to TRBD1 (6 bases). Trimming stripped 5 bases from V and 2 bases from J, with 12 bases between. The CDR3 length is 14 residues. Per germline, CDR1 LNHDA and CDR2 SQIVND (reference sequence). The CDR3 is CASSQRQVNTEAFF. The DNA of the CDR3 is TGTGCCAGTAGTCAAAGACAGGTTAACACTGAAGCTTTCTTT.

The rearrangement uses TRBV6-6 and TRBJ1-1; weak D call: TRBD1 (6 bases). The CDR3 totals 16 residues. V dropped 0 bases and J dropped 0 bases, with 11 bases sitting between them. The V gene's germline CDR1 is MNHNY and CDR2 SVGAGI (reference sequence). In nucleotides, the CDR3 is TGTGCCAGCAGTTACTCGCCGGGACACGTGAACACTGAAGCTTTCTTT. Protein product: CASSYSPGHVNTEAFF.

The chain uses TRBV19 and TRBJ1-6; D is perhaps TRBD1 (5 bases). This CDR3 contains 14 residues. From germline, CDR1 is LNHDA and CDR2 SQIVND (reference sequence). V dropped 10 bases and J dropped 8 bases, with 18 bases sitting between them. In DNA, the CDR3 is TGTGCCACCAAGGAGGGGCCGGGGTATTCACCCCTCCACTTT. Protein: CATKEGPGYSPLHF.

In regard to this clone: Germline is not matched at one junction end, which may reflect a read error. The rearrangement uses TRBV4-3 and TRBJ1-6, with a tentative D call TRBD1 (5 bases). The CDR3 runs to 18 residues. Per the germline V gene, CDR1 is LGHNA and CDR2 is YSLEER. CDR3 protein: CASSQVPPRTNYNSPLHF. In DNA, the CDR3 is TGCGCCAGCAGCCAGGTACCCCCCCGGACAAACTATAATTCGCCCCTCCACTTT.

The rearrangement links TRBV7-3 to TRBJ2-2; 12 bases are a match to TRBD1. Unmatched junction bases numbered 3, after V lost 3 bases and J lost 4 bases. There are 16 residues in the CDR3. Germline V gene lookup returns CDR1 SGHTA and CDR2 FQGTGA. The CDR3 region is CASSLGQGASTGELFF. CDR3 nucleotide sequence: TGTGCCAGCAGCTTGGGACAGGGGGCTAGCACCGGGGAGCTGTTTTTT.

The genes are TRBV15 and TRBJ2-2, with unresolved D. Germline CDR1 reads LNHNV; CDR2 reads YYDKDF (reference sequence). V shed 0 bases and J shed 3 bases, with 2 bases lying between them. This CDR3 region has 13 residues. This CDR3 is CATSRDDTGELFF. The DNA for the CDR3 is TGTGCCACCAGCAGAGACGACACCGGGGAGCTGTTTTTT.

With respect to this clone: The sample carries other DNA sequences with the same CDR3. V is TRBV5-1 and J is TRBJ1-1; D is unclear. Germline loops: CDR1 SGHRS, CDR2 YFSETQ. The CDR3 has 13 residues. The germline V and J ends were trimmed by 4 bases and 0 bases, with 7 bases remaining between them. The CDR3 DNA reads TGCGCCAGCAGCCCTCAGGTGAACACTGAAGCTTTCTTT. Its translation: CASSPQVNTEAFF. Together with reference TRBV5-1 and TRBJ1-1, the CDR3 gives the full variable domain: KAGVTQTPRYLIKTRGQQVTLSCSPISGHRSVSWYQQTPGQGLQFLFEYFSETQRNKGNFPGRFSGRQFSNSRSEMNVSTLELGDSALYLCASSPQVNTEAFFGQGTRLTVV.

The chain employs TRBV27 and TRBJ2-2, with TRBD1 matching 7 bases. CDR3 length: 14 residues. CDR1 is MNHEY and CDR2 is SMNVEV in the germline V gene (reference sequence). The V gene end was trimmed by 7 bases and the J gene end by 5 bases; junction bases not matched to a gene: 7. As DNA, the CDR3 is TGTGCCAGCAACCCAGACAGGGCTACCGGGGAGCTGTTTTTT. Translating it yields CASNPDRATGELFF.

The chain links TRBV7-9 to TRBJ1-6, with 7 positions matching TRBD1. The germline gives CDR1 SEHNR, CDR2 FQNEAQ (reference sequence). The CDR3 has 14 amino acids. Trimming took 2 bases from V and 6 from J; bases not matched to a gene: 1. The chain's CDR3 is CASSLNRGNSPLHF. DNA of the CDR3: TGTGCCAGCAGCTTAAACAGGGGTAATTCACCCCTCCACTTT. The variable domain in full, with the rest retrieved from reference TRBV7-9 and TRBJ1-6, is DTGVSQNPRHKITKRGQNVTFRCDPISEHNRLYWYRQTLGQGPEFLTYFQNEAQLEKSRLLSDRFSAERPKGSFSTLEIQRTEQGDSAMYLCASSLNRGNSPLHFGNGTRLTVT.

CDR3 DNA: TGTGCCAGCAGCTTGTTACTAGCGGGGGGGCCCGGGGAGCTGTTTTTT. This gives the protein CASSLLLAGGPGELFF. This sequence joins TRBV7-8 and TRBJ2-2, with 13 bases lining up with TRBD2. V shed 3 bases and J 6 bases; nucleotides not matched to a gene: 4. Germline V gene sequence: CDR1 SGHVS, CDR2 FQNEAQ. The CDR3 consists of 16 residues.

The J gene is TRBJ2-5, the V gene TRBV11-2; TRBD2 matches at 9 bases. From germline, CDR1 is SGHAT and CDR2 FQNNGV. The CDR3 loop spans 11 amino acids. V was clipped by 8 bases and J by 7 bases; unmatched bases: 2. The CDR3 region is CASWRGGTQYF. The DNA of the CDR3 is TGTGCCAGCTGGCGGGGGGGGACCCAGTACTTC.

This chain links TRBV27 with TRBJ2-3; 7 bases are a match to TRBD1. The V gene end was trimmed by 7 bases and the J gene end by 1 base; junction bases not matched to a gene: 14. CDR3 length: 17 residues. The V gene's germline CDR1 is MNHEY and CDR2 SMNVEV (reference sequence). The CDR3 DNA follows: TGTGCCAGCACCCTGTCGAATGACAGGGACGGCACAGATACGCAGTATTTT. It specifies CASTLSNDRDGTDTQYF.

V and J are TRBV7-2 and TRBJ2-3; D not certain. The germline gives CDR1 SGHTA, CDR2 FQGNSA. The CDR3 totals 15 residues. V was trimmed by 1 base and J by 2 bases, leaving 10 bases between them. CDR3 sequence reads: CASSLGQTYTDTQYF. The CDR3 DNA follows: TGTGCCAGCAGCTTAGGACAAACTTACACAGATACGCAGTATTTT.